This TCR beta chain was captured in a study of blood T cell repertoires in COVID-19. Whole-study context: PBMCs, B-cell-depleted T cells, or T cells were the source of the cDNA or gDNA that made up the material.

The data were produced by immunoSEQ multiplex PCR, yet TCRdb's version contains in-frame clones alone and is incomplete. The sample has roughly 260,000 clones, 87% seen once; the top ten hold 2.2%. Germline CDR1 reads WSHSY; CDR2 reads SAAADI. The CDR3 contains 11 residues. V lost 6 bases, J lost 5 bases, and 7 bases lay in between. The TCR sequence derives from a woman in her fifties or sixties who had recovered from COVID-19. Sequencing input: peripheral blood. The chain has TRBV10-2 and TRBJ1-1; D might be TRBD1 (6 bases). Here the CDR3 reads CASRRGTEAFF. The CDR3 DNA reads as TGCGCCAGCAGGAGGGGGACTGAAGCTTTCTTT.